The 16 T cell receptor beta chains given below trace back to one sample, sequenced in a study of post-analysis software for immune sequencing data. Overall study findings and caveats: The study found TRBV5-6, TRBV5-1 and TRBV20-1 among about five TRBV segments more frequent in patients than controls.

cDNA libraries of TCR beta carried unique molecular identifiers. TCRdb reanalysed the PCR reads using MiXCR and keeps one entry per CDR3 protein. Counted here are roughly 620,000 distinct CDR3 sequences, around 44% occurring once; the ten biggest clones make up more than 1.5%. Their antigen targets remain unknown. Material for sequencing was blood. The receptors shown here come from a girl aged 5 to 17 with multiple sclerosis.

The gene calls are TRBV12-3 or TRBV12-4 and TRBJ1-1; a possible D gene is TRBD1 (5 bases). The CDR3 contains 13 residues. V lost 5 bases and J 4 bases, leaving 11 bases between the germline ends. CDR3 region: CASSPTRATEAFF. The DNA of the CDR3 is TGTGCCAGCAGTCCGACCAGGGCCACTGAAGCTTTCTTT.

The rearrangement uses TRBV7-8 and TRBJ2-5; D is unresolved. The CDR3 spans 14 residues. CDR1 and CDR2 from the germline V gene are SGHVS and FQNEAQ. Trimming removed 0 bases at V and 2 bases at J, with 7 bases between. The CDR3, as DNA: TGTGCCAGCAGCTTAGCGCACAGACAAGAGACCCAGTACTTC. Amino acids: CASSLAHRQETQYF.

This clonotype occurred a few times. CDR3 residues: CASRPGTGGTEAFF. CDR3 nucleotides: TGTGCCAGCAGGCCCGGGACAGGGGGCACTGAAGCTTTCTTT. This rearrangement joins TRBV12-3 or TRBV12-4 to TRBJ1-1; TRBD1 agrees at 11 bases. Unmatched junction bases numbered 4, after V lost 6 bases and J lost 4 bases. The CDR3 length is 14 residues.

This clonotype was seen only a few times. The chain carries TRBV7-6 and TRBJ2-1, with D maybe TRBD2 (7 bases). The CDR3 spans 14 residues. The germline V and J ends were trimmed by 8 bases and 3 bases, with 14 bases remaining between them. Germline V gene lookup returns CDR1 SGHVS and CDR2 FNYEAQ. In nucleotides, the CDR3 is TGTGCCAGCGGGGGCGGGAGTCTCTACAATGAGCAGTTCTTC. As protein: CASGGGSLYNEQFF.

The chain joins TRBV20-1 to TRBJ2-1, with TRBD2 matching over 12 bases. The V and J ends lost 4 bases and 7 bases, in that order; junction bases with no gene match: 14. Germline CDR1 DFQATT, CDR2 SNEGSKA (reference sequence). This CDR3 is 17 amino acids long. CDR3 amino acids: CSAIHPQTSGGMNEQFF. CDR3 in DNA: TGCAGTGCTATACACCCTCAAACTAGCGGGGGGATGAATGAGCAGTTCTTC.

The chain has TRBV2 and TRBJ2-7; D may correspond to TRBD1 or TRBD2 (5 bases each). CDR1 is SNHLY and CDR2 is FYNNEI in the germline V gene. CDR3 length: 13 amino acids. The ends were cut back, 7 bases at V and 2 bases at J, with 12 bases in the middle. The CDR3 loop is CASNRDGAYEQYF. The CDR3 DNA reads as TGTGCCAGCAACCGGGACGGTGCCTACGAGCAGTACTTC.

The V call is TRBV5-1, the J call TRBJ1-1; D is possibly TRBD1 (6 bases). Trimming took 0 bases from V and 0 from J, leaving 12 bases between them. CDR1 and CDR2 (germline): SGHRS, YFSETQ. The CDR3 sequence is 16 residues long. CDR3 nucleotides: TGCGCCAGCAGCTTGGGCGGGGGCCCCATGAACACTGAAGCTTTCTTT. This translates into CASSLGGGPMNTEAFF.

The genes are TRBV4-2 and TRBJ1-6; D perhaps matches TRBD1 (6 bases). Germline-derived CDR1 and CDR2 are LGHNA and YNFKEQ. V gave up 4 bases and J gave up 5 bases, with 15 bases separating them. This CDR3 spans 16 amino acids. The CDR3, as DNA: TGTGCCAGCAGCCGGAGTAGGGACAAAGATAATTCACCCCTCCACTTT. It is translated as CASSRSRDKDNSPLHF.

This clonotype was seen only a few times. CDR3 loop: CATSLDRRGGYTF. Written as DNA, the CDR3 is TGTGCCACCAGCCTGGACAGAAGAGGTGGCTACACCTTC. The chain uses TRBV15 and TRBJ1-2; weak D call: TRBD1 (6 bases). Per germline, CDR1 LNHNV and CDR2 YYDKDF (reference sequence). Trimming removed 5 bases at V and 7 bases at J, with 14 bases between. The CDR3 contains 13 residues. The full variable domain, rest sourced from reference TRBV15 and TRBJ1-2, is DAMVIQNPRYQVTQFGKPVTLSCSQTLNHNVMYWYQQKSSQAPKLLFHYYDKDFNNEADTPDNFQSRRPNTSFCFLDIRSPGLGDTAMYLCATSLDRRGGYTFGSGTRLTVV.

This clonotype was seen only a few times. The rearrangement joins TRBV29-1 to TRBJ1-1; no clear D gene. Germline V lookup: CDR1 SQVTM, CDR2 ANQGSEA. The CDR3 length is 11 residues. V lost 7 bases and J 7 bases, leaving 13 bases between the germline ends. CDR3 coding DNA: TGCAGCGCCCGGTGGGGAAATGAAGCTTTCTTT. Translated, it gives CSARWGNEAFF. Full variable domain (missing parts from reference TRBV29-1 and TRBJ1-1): SAVISQKPSRDICQRGTSLTIQCQVDSQVTMMFWYRQQPGQSLTLIATANQGSEATYESGFVIDKFPISRPNLTFSTLTVSNMSPEDSSIYLCSARWGNEAFFGQGTRLTVV.

The CDR3 region is CASSLNTGPLYEQYF. The CDR3 DNA sequence: TGCGCCAGCAGCTTGAACACCGGGCCCCTCTACGAGCAGTACTTC. The V call is TRBV5-1, the J call TRBJ2-7; unclear D gene. The germline V and J ends were trimmed by 1 base and 3 bases, with 14 bases remaining between them. This CDR3 is built from 15 residues. Germline CDR1 and CDR2: SGHRS and YFSETQ.

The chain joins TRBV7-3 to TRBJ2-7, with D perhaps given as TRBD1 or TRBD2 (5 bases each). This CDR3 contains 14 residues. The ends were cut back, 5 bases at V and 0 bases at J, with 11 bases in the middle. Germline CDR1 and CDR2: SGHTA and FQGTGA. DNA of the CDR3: TGTGCCAGCAGCCGGGGCAGAAGCTCCTACGAGCAGTACTTC. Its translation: CASSRGRSSYEQYF.

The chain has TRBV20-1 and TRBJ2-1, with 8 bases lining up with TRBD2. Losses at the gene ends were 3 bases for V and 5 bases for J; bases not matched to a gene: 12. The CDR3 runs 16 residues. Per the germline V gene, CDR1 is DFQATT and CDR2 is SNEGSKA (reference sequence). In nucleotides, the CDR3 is TGCAGTGCTAGGTCGAGGCAGGAGCGGGGGAACAATGAGCAGTTCTTC. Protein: CSARSRQERGNNEQFF.

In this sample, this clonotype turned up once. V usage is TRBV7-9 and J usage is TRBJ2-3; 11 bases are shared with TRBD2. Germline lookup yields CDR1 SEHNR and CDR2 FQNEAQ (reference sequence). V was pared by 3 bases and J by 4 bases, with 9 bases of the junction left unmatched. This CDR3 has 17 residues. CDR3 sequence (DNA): TGTGCCAGCAGCTTTCCAAAAACTAGCGGGGGACCAGATACGCAGTATTTT. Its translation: CASSFPKTSGGPDTQYF.

The DNA for the CDR3 is TGTGCCAGCAGCTTAAGATGGCTCAGGGAGGATGAGCAGTTCTTC. Protein product: CASSLRWLREDEQFF. This chain connects TRBV7-3 to TRBJ2-1, with D possibly TRBD2 on 6 matching bases. This CDR3 has 15 residues. V dropped 1 base and J dropped 8 bases, with 15 bases sitting between them. CDR1 SGHTA and CDR2 FQGTGA come from the germline V gene. Complete variable domain (other parts from reference TRBV7-3 and TRBJ2-1): GAGVSQTPSNKVTEKGKYVELRCDPISGHTALYWYRQSLGQGPEFLIYFQGTGAADDSGLPNDRFFAVRPEGSVSTLKIQRTERGDSAVYLCASSLRWLREDEQFFGPGTRLTVL.

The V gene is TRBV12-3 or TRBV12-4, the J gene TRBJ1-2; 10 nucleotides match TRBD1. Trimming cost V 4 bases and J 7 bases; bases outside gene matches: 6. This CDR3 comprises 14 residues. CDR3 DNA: TGTGCCAGCAGTTCCCTGAGGGACAGGGGTGGCTACACCTTC. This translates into CASSSLRDRGGYTF.